This TCR beta chain was identified during a study of T cells in localized non-small cell lung cancer. CDR1 and CDR2 (germline): MNHNS, SASEGT. The CDR3 totals 14 residues. V lost 0 bases, J lost 6 bases, and 1 base stayed unmatched. Sequenced by immunoSEQ multiplex PCR; TCRdb stores in-frame clones only, minus some. The profile shows 55,000 to 65,000 clones, roughly nine tenths of them singletons. Study-level findings and limits: A median of 57 of the top 100 tumor clones appeared in adjacent lung, which was paired and uninvolved.

A few counts support this clone. Its target is unknown. This sequence originates from a man aged 35 to 70 with stage I lung adenocarcinoma. The V gene is TRBV6-1, the J gene TRBJ2-2, with 7 nucleotides matching TRBD2. This material consisted of peripheral blood, taken before any cancer treatment. The CDR3 coding sequence is TGTGCCAGCAGTGAAGCGGGAGGGCCCGGGGAGCTGTTTTTT. This sequence encodes CASSEAGGPGELFF.